This T cell receptor beta chain originates from a study of radiation and T cells in renal cell carcinoma (dated by TCRdb to the early 2020s). The study in broad terms: The samples were obtained from a clinical trial, where primary renal cell carcinomas were treated with 15 Gy stereotactic body radiation therapy and then removed by nephrectomy 4 weeks afterward. In total, fewer than 55 samples, comprising approximately 25 tumors and around 27 peripheral blood samples, were subjected to TCR beta sequencing. Across all 50 or so samples, 4,016,671 unique CDR3 nucleotide sequences, encoding 2.5 million to 3 million unique CDR3 amino acid sequences, were identified. Findings and caveats that apply to the study as a whole: Because the trial had a single-armed design, the trial could not examine how radiation dose or scheduling affected the TCR repertoire. Because pretreatment tumor biopsies were not available, the study could not determine whether clonotypes were already present within the tumor at baseline. An increase in top tumor clonotypes in blood was observed from baseline to 2 weeks post-radiation, followed by contraction by 4 weeks, which was taken to suggest transient expansion of tumor-resident clones. Tracking of blood repertoire dynamics stopped at roughly four weeks after treatment, with no follow-up past that point.

A remark on this clone: The target of this receptor is not known. No much larger clonotype is one base removed from it; base qualities were not supplied.

Following the manufacturer's recommendations, the immunoSEQ kit was used to generate TCR beta libraries from genomic DNA. To prepare the libraries, a first multiplex PCR with proprietary primers was run, followed by a second PCR that added unique barcodes, and a bead cleanup was done after each round. A positive control reaction and a negative control reaction, both provided in the kit, were run with every batch of samples. The final libraries were assessed on an Agilent 4200 TapeStation D1000 ScreenTape, pooled by volume, and quantified by qPCR. Sequencing was performed on an Illumina NextSeq500 with a MidOutput 150-cycle cartridge, and 156 Read1 and 15 Index1 cycles were run with kit custom primers. The pooled library was loaded at around 1.1 pM, and roughly 20% PhiX control was spiked in. As for the original processing: The vendor-processed data were analyzed in R, and a clonotype was defined as all T cells that share the same CDR3 nucleotide sequence. For clone abundance analyses, frequencies were normalized to the 10,000 most abundant clones per sample. Public T cell clones, which averaged fewer than five per sample, were excluded before analysis. A difference in abundance of at least 32-fold between compartments was used to define tumor-enriched and baseline blood-enriched clonotypes. Clonotypes expanded or contracted between blood time points were identified with a beta-binomial differential abundance model. Tumor-blood repertoire similarity was measured with the Baroni-Urbani and Buser coefficient, and groups were compared using two-tailed Wilcoxon tests in R. TCRdb mirrors the immuneACCESS table, restricted to in-frame sequences. Some clones are absent from its copies; in checked studies, under half trace to an unresolved V gene, and the reason for the others is unknown. V and J calls and clone size follow that table, whereas D and trimming were derived from the DNA. The sample profile shows tens of thousands of clones; 80% of them were found once. Around 31% of the sample belongs to the ten largest clones.

For this chain, trimming is 3 bases at the V end and 9 bases at the J end, and the number of junction bases without a gene match is 1. Including cysteine and phenylalanine, the CDR3 has 13 amino acids. The sequence is cut down to CDR3 DNA, 39 bases in frame from base 1. Per the germline V gene (reference sequence), MNHEY is the CDR1 and SMNVEV is the CDR2. The time point label corresponds to: blood 2 weeks post-SBRT. The treatment or condition label of this sample denotes: 15 Gy SBRT to primary tumor, nephrectomy 4 weeks later. To follow tumor-enriched clonotypes, peripheral blood was collected serially from radiation-treated patients at baseline and again at 2 weeks and 4 weeks after SBRT. Renal cell carcinoma with clear cell pathology was present in all patients. The QIAamp DNA Blood Mini Kit (Qiagen) was used to prepare genomic DNA for TCR sequencing. The analyses included just those samples that passed every quality control check.

The sample here was blood, taken from a patient whose treatment included radiotherapy and nephrectomy. The rearranged chain carries TRBV27 and TRBJ1-3, with 11 central nucleotides matching TRBD1. The TCR comes from a woman aged 70-85 years with renal cell carcinoma. The DNA sequence is TGTGCCAGCAGTTTGGGACAGGGGGGCACCATATATTTT. Its translation is CASSLGQGGTIYF.